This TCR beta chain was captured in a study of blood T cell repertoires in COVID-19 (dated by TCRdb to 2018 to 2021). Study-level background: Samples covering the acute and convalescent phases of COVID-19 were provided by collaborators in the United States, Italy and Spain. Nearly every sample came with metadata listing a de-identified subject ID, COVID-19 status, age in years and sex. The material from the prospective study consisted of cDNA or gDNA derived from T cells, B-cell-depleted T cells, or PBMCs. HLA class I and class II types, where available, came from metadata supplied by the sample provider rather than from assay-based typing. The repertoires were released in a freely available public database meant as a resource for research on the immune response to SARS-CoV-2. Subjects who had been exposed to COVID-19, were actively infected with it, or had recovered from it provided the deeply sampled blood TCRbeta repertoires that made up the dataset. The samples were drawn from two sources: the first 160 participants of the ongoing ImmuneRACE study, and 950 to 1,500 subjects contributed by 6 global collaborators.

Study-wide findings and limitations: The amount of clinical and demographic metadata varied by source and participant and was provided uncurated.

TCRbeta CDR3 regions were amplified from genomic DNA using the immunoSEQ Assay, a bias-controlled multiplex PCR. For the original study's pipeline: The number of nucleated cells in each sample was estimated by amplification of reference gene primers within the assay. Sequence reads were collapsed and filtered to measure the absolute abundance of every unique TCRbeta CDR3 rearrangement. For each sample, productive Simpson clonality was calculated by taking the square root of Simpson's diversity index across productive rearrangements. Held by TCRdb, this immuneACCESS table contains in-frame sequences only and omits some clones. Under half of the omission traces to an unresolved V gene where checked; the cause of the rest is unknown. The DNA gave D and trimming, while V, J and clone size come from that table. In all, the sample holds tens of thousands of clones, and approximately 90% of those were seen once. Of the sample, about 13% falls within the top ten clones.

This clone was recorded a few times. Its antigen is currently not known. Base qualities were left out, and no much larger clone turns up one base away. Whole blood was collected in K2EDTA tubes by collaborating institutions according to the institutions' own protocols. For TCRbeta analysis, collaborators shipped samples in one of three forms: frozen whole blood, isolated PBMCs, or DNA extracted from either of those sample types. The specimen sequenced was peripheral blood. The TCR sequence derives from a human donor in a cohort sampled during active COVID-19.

The encoded CDR3 is CASSLGGPGNTIYF. The nucleotide sequence is given as TGTGCCAGCAGTTTGGGGGGGCCTGGAAACACCATATATTTT. The chain is assembled from TRBV27 and TRBJ1-3; the D segment could be TRBD1, given 6 matching bases. At the junction V is shortened by 3 bases and J by 2 bases, with 8 bases in between. There are 14 amino acids in the CDR3, from cysteine to phenylalanine inclusive. Here the CDR3 DNA is all that survives: 42 bases in frame from base 1. As encoded in the germline V gene (reference sequence), CDR1 is MNHEY while CDR2 is SMNVEV.